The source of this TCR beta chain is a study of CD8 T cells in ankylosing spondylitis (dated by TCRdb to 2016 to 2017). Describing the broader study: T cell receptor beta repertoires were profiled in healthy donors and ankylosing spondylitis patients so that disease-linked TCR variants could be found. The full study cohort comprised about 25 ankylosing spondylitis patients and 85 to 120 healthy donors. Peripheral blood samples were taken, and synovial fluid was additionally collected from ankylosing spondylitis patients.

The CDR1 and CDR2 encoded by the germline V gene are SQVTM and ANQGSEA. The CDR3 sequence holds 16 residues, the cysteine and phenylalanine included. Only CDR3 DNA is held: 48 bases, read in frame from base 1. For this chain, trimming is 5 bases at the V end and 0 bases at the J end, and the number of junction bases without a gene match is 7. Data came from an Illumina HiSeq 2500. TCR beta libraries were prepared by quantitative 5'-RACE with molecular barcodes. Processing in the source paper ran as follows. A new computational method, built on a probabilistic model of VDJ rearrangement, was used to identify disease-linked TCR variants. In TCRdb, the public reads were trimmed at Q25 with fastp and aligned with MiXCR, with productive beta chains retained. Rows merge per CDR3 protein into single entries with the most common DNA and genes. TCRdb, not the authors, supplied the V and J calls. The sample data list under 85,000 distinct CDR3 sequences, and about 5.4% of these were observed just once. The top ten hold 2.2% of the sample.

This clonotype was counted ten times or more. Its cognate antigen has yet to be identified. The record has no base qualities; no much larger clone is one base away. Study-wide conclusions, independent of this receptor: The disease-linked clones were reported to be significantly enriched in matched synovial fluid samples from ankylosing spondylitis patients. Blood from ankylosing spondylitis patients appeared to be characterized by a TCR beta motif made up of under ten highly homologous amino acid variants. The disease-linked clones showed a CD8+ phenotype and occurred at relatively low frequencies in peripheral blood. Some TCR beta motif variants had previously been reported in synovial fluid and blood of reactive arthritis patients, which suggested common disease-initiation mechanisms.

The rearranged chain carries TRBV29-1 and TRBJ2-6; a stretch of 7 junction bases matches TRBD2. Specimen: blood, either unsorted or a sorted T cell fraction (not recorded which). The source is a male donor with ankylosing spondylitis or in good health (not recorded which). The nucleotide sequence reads TGCAGCGTTCGGGGGGACGGAAGCTCTGGGGCCAACGTCCTGACTTTC. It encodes CSVRGDGSSGANVLTF.